Sequencing of this TCR beta chain was carried out in a study of blood T cells in healthy people across ages. The CDR3 has 14 amino acids. CDR1 is DFQATT, CDR2 SNEGSKA, per germline (reference sequence). The J segment lost 0 bases and the V segment lost 3 bases, leaving 4 bases of the junction unmatched. A J-beta primer mix and a sample-barcoded 5' primer were used in a second PCR of about 7 to 12 cycles. TCRdb re-called the 5' RACE reads through MiXCR, storing one row per CDR3 protein. The data hold 1.6 million or so distinct CDR3 sequences, with about 32% observed a single time. Isolating PBMCs gave at least 7 million of these cells per sample.

This clonotype was sampled from a woman aged 25-40 years in good health. Sequences were obtained from blood. The chain has TRBV20-1 and TRBJ2-5; 7 bases line up with TRBD2. The CDR3 protein is CSARTSRYQETQYF. CDR3 coding DNA: TGCAGTGCTAGGACTAGCCGGTACCAAGAGACCCAGTACTTC.